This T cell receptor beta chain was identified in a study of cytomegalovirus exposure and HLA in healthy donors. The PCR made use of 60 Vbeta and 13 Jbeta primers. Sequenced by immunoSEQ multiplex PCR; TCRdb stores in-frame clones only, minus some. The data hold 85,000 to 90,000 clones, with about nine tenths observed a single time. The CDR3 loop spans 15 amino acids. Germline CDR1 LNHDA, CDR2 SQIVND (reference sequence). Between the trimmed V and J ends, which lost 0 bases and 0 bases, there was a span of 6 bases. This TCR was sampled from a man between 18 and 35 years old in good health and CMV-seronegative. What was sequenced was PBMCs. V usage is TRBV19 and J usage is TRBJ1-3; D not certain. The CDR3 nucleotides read TGTGCCAGTAGTATAGACGGTTACTCTGGAAACACCATATATTTT. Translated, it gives CASSIDGYSGNTIYF.